These 24 T cell receptor beta chains originate from one sample sequenced in a study of T cell repertoires in cytomegalovirus infection. TCRdb analysed the reads with MiXCR anew, one entry per CDR3 protein. The table shows around 530,000 distinct CDR3 sequences, with more than 15% occurring only once. The specimen was CD8+ T cells from PBMCs. These receptors were collected from a human donor in good health (CMV status not recorded). Some clones in this sample may be carry-over from other donors' samples.

This clonotype turned up a few times. The V and J genes are TRBV7-9 and TRBJ1-1; tentatively, D is TRBD1 (6 bases). Trimming took 7 bases from V and 1 from J, leaving 13 bases between them. Germline-derived CDR1 and CDR2 are SEHNR and FQNEAQ (reference sequence). CDR3 length equals 14 residues. The CDR3 reads CASTHRAENTEAFF. Here the CDR3 DNA reads TGTGCCAGCACCCACAGGGCTGAGAACACTGAAGCTTTCTTT.

This clonotype appeared a few times. The V call is TRBV2, the J call TRBJ1-2; the D is unclear. Trimming cost V 5 bases and J 4 bases, with 17 bases left between them. Germline V gene lookup returns CDR1 SNHLY and CDR2 FYNNEI. The CDR3 sequence is 15 residues long. CDR3 protein: CASSMGIGSVYGYTF. CDR3 coding DNA: TGTGCCAGCAGTATGGGGATTGGGTCTGTCTATGGCTACACCTTC.

This clonotype appeared many times. The V gene is TRBV12-5, the J gene TRBJ2-1; 11 bases align to TRBD1. The CDR3 is made up of 15 amino acids. The germline V gene has CDR1 LGHNT and CDR2 FRNRAP. The ends lost 8 bases at V and 7 bases at J; junction bases unmatched: 10. This CDR3 is CASSREGQGGNEQFF. CDR3 DNA sequence: TGTGCTAGTAGCAGAGAGGGACAGGGGGGAAATGAGCAGTTCTTC. Based on the CDR3 plus reference TRBV12-5 and TRBJ2-1, the full variable domain is DARVTQTPRHKVTEMGQEVTMRCQPILGHNTVFWYRQTMMQGLELLAYFRNRAPLDDSGMPKDRFSAEMPDATLATLKIQPSEPRDSAVYFCASSREGQGGNEQFFGPGTRLTVL.

The CDR3 loop is CASSSDSGRARREQYF. CDR3 nucleotide sequence: TGTGCCAGCAGTTCGGATAGCGGGAGGGCGCGTCGGGAGCAGTACTTC. This chain uses TRBV27 with TRBJ2-7, with TRBD2 matching 11 bases. V dropped 4 bases and J dropped 7; count of bases not matched to a gene: 12. There are 16 residues in the CDR3. From germline, CDR1 is MNHEY and CDR2 SMNVEV (reference sequence).

With regard to this clonotype: The junction shows a germline mismatch at one end, possibly a read error. The chain combines TRBV5-6 with TRBJ2-7, with TRBD1 matching over 8 bases. The germline CDR1 and CDR2 sequences are SGHDT and YYEEEE. The CDR3 consists of 16 residues. The CDR3: CAGSLPEGQVTYEQYF. CDR3 coding DNA: TGTGCCGGCAGCTTGCCCGAGGGACAGGTGACCTACGAGCAGTACTTC.

This chain links TRBV29-1 with TRBJ2-1, with D maybe TRBD2 (5 bases). Germline CDR1 and CDR2: SQVTM and ANQGSEA. Trimming cost V 5 bases and J 3 bases, with 14 bases left between them. The CDR3 totals 14 residues. CDR3 nucleotide sequence: TGCAGCGTTCGAGGCGGGCCTATCTACAATGAGCAGTTCTTC. Translated, it gives CSVRGGPIYNEQFF.

This clonotype was observed at least ten times. The J gene is TRBJ2-1, the V gene TRBV24-1; 12 bases fit TRBD2. Unmatched junction bases numbered 8, after V lost 3 bases and J lost 9 bases. Germline V gives CDR1 KGHDR, CDR2 SFDVKD. The CDR3 contains 16 residues. CDR3 loop: CATSDTGLAGKGEQFF. Written as DNA, the CDR3 is TGTGCCACCAGTGATACAGGACTAGCGGGAAAGGGTGAGCAGTTCTTC.

The rearrangement links TRBV20-1 to TRBJ2-3, with 7 bases fitting TRBD2. Germline trimming cut 3 bases from V and 4 bases from J; bases unmatched to any gene: 13. This CDR3 comprises 16 residues. Per the germline V gene, CDR1 is DFQATT and CDR2 is SNEGSKA (reference sequence). The CDR3 sequence is CSARASGRAGADTQYF. DNA for the CDR3: TGCAGTGCTAGGGCTTCAGGGAGGGCCGGCGCAGATACGCAGTATTTT.

This clonotype was found many times. The rearrangement links TRBV27 to TRBJ2-7; a weak D match, TRBD1 (6 bases). Germline V gives CDR1 MNHEY, CDR2 SMNVEV (reference sequence). Trimming took 0 bases from V and 2 from J, leaving 8 bases between them. This CDR3 has 14 amino acids. The CDR3 coding sequence is TGTGCCAGCAGTTTATCGAGGGGGACCTACGAGCAGTACTTC. Translation gives CASSLSRGTYEQYF.

This clonotype has more than one count but fewer than ten. V and J are TRBV2 and TRBJ2-1, with 11 positions matching TRBD2. CDR3 size: 15 residues. CDR1 is SNHLY and CDR2 is FYNNEI in the germline V gene. V lost 7 bases and J lost 2; bases outside the gene matches: 4. The CDR3 loop is CASTRLAGTYNEQFF. As DNA, the CDR3 is TGTGCCAGCACCAGACTAGCGGGGACCTACAATGAGCAGTTCTTC.

The gene calls are TRBV28 and TRBJ2-1; 7 positions agree with TRBD1. V gave up 5 bases and J gave up 13 bases; unmatched junction bases: 8. CDR3 size: 12 residues. Per germline, CDR1 MDHEN and CDR2 SYDVKM. CDR3: CASSRQGRAQFF. CDR3 nucleotide sequence: TGTGCCAGCAGTCGACAGGGTCGGGCTCAGTTCTTC. Full variable domain (missing parts from reference TRBV28 and TRBJ2-1): DVKVTQSSRYLVKRTGEKVFLECVQDMDHENMFWYRQDPGLGLRLIYFSYDVKMKEKGDIPEGYSVSREKKERFSLILESASTNQTSMYLCASSRQGRAQFFGPGTRLTVL.

This clonotype was recorded at least ten times. The gene calls are TRBV7-6 and TRBJ1-1, with D possibly TRBD1 on 5 matching bases. V lost 2 bases and J 4 bases, leaving 11 bases between the germline ends. The CDR3 is made up of 14 amino acids. Germline values: CDR1 SGHVS, CDR2 FNYEAQ. DNA of the CDR3: TGTGCCAGCAGCTTACTGACAGTCCGCACTGAAGCTTTCTTT. It translates to CASSLLTVRTEAFF.

This clonotype was seen at least ten times. This sequence joins TRBV6-1 and TRBJ2-3; perhaps TRBD2 as D (5 bases). The CDR3 length is 14 residues. V shed 10 bases and J shed 4 bases, with 18 bases lying between them. Germline V gene data show CDR1 as MNHNS and CDR2 as SASEGT. CDR3 in DNA: TGTGCCACCTCTGACGGGGTTTTCGCAGATACGCAGTATTTT. It codes for CATSDGVFADTQYF.

A few counts support this clonotype. This chain connects TRBV28 to TRBJ2-5, with TRBD2 as a possible D gene (5 bases). This CDR3 spans 13 amino acids. Germline V gives CDR1 MDHEN, CDR2 SYDVKM. The V end lost 7 bases, the J end lost 2 bases, and 11 bases lay between the germline ends. CDR3 sequence: CASKHRGQETQYF. DNA of the CDR3: TGTGCCAGCAAGCATCGGGGTCAAGAGACCCAGTACTTC.

This clonotype was observed once. V and J are TRBV6-1 and TRBJ1-1; no clear D gene. The length of the CDR3 is 14 residues. The germline V gene encodes CDR1 MNHNS and CDR2 SASEGT. V lost 0 bases and J lost 2, with 7 bases in between. The CDR3: CASSEAPGNTEAFF. The CDR3 DNA reads as TGTGCCAGCAGTGAAGCGCCTGGCAACACTGAAGCTTTCTTT.

This clonotype was observed a handful of times. V is TRBV19 and J is TRBJ2-7; D uncertain. The CDR3 runs 15 residues. The V gene's germline CDR1 is LNHDA and CDR2 SQIVND (reference sequence). The germline V and J ends were trimmed by 6 bases and 3 bases, with 18 bases remaining between them. The CDR3 spells CASSQRTTALYEQYF. As DNA, the CDR3 is TGTGCCAGTAGCCAGAGGACGACTGCTCTCTACGAGCAGTACTTC.

The sample holds a few counts of this clonotype. V gene TRBV9 combines with J gene TRBJ2-7, with 12 nucleotides matching TRBD2. V gave up 5 bases and J gave up 5 bases; unmatched junction bases: 8. In germline, CDR1 is SGDLS, CDR2 YYNGEE. This CDR3 comprises 15 residues. In DNA, the CDR3 is TGTGCCAGCAGTGCTTCTAGCGGGAGGGGGGACGAGCAGTACTTC. It encodes CASSASSGRGDEQYF.

In its sample, this clonotype was seen a few times. The rearrangement joins TRBV27 to TRBJ2-1; TRBD2 agrees at 7 bases. Germline assignment: CDR1 MNHEY and CDR2 SMNVEV (reference sequence). This CDR3 spans 18 amino acids. The V segment lost 1 base and the J segment 2 bases; nucleotides outside the gene matches: 11. The CDR3 bases are TGTGCCAGCAGTTTATTGAGTGAGGCGGGAGCACCCTACAATGAGCAGTTCTTC. This translates into CASSLLSEAGAPYNEQFF.

This clonotype occurred many times. V and J are TRBV6-5 and TRBJ1-4; 9 positions agree with TRBD1. In germline, CDR1 is MNHEY, CDR2 SVGAGI. Trimming removed 7 bases from V and 7 bases from J; junction bases left unmatched: 4. The CDR3 length is 13 residues. In DNA form, the CDR3 reads TGTGCCAGCAAGACAGGGGGGATTGAAAAACTGTTTTTT. Its protein is CASKTGGIEKLFF.

This clonotype appeared many times. The genes are TRBV23-1 and TRBJ1-5; a possible D gene is TRBD1 (6 bases). TRBV23-1 is given ORF status, its function remaining uncertain. The CDR3 covers 18 residues. V lost 2 bases, J lost 4 bases, and 21 bases lay in between. The CDR3 bases are TGCGCCAGCAGTCAAGCTCCGGGGGGCCCCCAGGGTAATCAGCCCCAGCATTTT. Its translation is CASSQAPGGPQGNQPQHF.

The chain combines TRBV4-1 with TRBJ2-7, with D unclear. V shed 8 bases and J shed 2 bases, with 16 bases lying between them. Per germline, CDR1 MGHRA and CDR2 YSYEKL. The CDR3 has 14 amino acids. The CDR3 spells CASQITADTYEQYF. The CDR3 nucleotides are TGCGCCAGCCAAATCACGGCGGATACCTACGAGCAGTACTTC.

Note on this clonotype: A much larger clone differs by one base, so this may be a read error. CDR3 residues: CASSEAQEALGEIQYF. The CDR3 bases are TGTGCCAGCAGTGAAGCACAGGAAGCCCTGGGAGAGATCCAGTACTTC. The chain employs TRBV6-1 and TRBJ2-5; D is perhaps TRBD1 or TRBD2 (5 bases each). Germline V gene lookup returns CDR1 MNHNS and CDR2 SASEGT. CDR3 size: 16 residues.

V usage is TRBV19 and J usage is TRBJ2-2; 9 positions match TRBD1. The CDR3 sequence is 15 residues long. Losses at the gene ends were 3 bases for V and 2 bases for J; bases not matched to a gene: 1. CDR1 and CDR2 from the germline V gene are LNHDA and SQIVND (reference sequence). The CDR3 is CASSMGQGNTGELFF. The DNA for the CDR3 is TGTGCCAGTAGTATGGGACAGGGTAACACCGGGGAGCTGTTTTTT.

V usage is TRBV5-1 and J usage is TRBJ2-7; TRBD2 aligns across 7 bases. Germline CDR1 is SGHRS and CDR2 is YFSETQ. The ends lost 3 bases at V and 1 base at J; junction bases unmatched: 7. This CDR3 comprises 15 residues. CDR3 in amino acids: CASSSMGGRSYEQYF. CDR3 sequence (DNA): TGCGCCAGCAGCTCCATGGGCGGGAGATCCTACGAGCAGTACTTC.